A selection of T cell receptor beta chains follows, all from one sample in a study of technical replicates of blood from a handful of donors. Repertoires were generated with immunoSEQ multiplex PCR, while TCRdb's copy carries only in-frame clones and drops some. In the table there are tens of thousands of clones, 90% of which are singletons. Sequenced sample: PBMCs. The receptors here all came from a human donor in good health. Some clones in this sample may be carry-over from other donors' samples. Both conserved end residues are part of each CDR3. D genes are given only for firm matches. Clone size is given for some rows only: seen once, a few or many times, or a class if the clone is expanded.

d_gene	v_gene	j_gene	abundance	CDR3aa	CDR3nt
-	TRBV13	TRBJ1-2	-	CASSEGGAAEGYTF	TGTGCCAGCAGCGAGGGGGGGGCCGCGGAGGGCTACACCTTC
-	TRBV2	TRBJ2-5	-	CASKQGRQETQYF	TGTGCCAGCAAACAGGGGAGGCAAGAGACCCAGTACTTC
TRBD2	TRBV7-2	TRBJ2-3	-	CASSPGTSGRGADTQYF	TGTGCCAGCAGCCCCGGGACTAGCGGGAGGGGGGCAGATACGCAGTATTTT
-	TRBV19	TRBJ2-7	-	CASSPSPPGLAEQYF	TGTGCCAGTAGTCCCAGTCCCCCTGGACTGGCCGAGCAGTACTTC
TRBD2	TRBV2	TRBJ2-3	-	CASSTGLAGGADTQYF	TGTGCCAGCAGTACAGGACTAGCGGGAGGGGCAGATACGCAGTATTTT
TRBD2	TRBV6-5	TRBJ2-2	once	CASSLAGLNTGELFF	TGTGCCAGCAGTTTAGCGGGATTGAACACCGGGGAGCTGTTTTTT
TRBD2	TRBV4-3	TRBJ2-1	-	CASSRSLTSGNEQFF	TGCGCCAGCAGCCGAAGCCTAACTAGCGGGAATGAGCAGTTCTTC
TRBD2	TRBV5-5	TRBJ2-3	-	CASSVTSGGADTQYF	TGTGCCAGCAGCGTGACTAGCGGGGGGGCAGATACGCAGTATTTT
-	TRBV2	TRBJ1-3	-	CASSESGSGNTIYF	TGTGCCAGCAGTGAATCAGGCTCTGGAAACACCATATATTTT
TRBD1	TRBV30	TRBJ2-5	-	CAWKDRARETQYF	TGTGCCTGGAAGGACAGGGCGAGAGAGACCCAGTACTTC